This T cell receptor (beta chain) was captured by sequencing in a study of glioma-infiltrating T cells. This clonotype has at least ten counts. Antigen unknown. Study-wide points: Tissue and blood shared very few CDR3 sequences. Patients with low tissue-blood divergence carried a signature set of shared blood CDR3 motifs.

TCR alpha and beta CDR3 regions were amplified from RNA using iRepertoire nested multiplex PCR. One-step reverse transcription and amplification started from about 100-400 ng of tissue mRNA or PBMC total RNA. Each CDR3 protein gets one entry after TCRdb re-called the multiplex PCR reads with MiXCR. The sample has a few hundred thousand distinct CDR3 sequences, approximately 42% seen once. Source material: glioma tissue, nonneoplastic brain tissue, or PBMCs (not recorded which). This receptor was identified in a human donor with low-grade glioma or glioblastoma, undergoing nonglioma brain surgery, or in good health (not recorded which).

Here the CDR3 reads CASSYLQGRDEQFF. CDR3 in DNA: TGTGCCAGCAGTTACCTCCAGGGACGCGATGAGCAGTTCTTC. The chain joins TRBV6-2 or TRBV6-3 to TRBJ2-1; possibly TRBD1 or TRBD2 for D (5 bases each). The germline V gene has CDR1 MNHEY and CDR2 SVGEGT. The CDR3 consists of 14 residues. V was trimmed by 2 bases and J by 8 bases, leaving 13 bases between them.